The 5 T cell receptor beta chains below come from one sample, sequenced in a study of cytomegalovirus exposure and HLA in healthy donors. PCR used 60 Vbeta primers and 13 Jbeta primers. The table came from immunoSEQ multiplex PCR; TCRdb's copy has only in-frame clones and leaves some out. The data show about 130,000 clones, under 85% seen once. Specimen: PBMCs. Receptors were obtained from a boy aged 5-17 years in good health and CMV-seronegative.

This sequence joins TRBV6-5 and TRBJ2-1; 9 bases line up with TRBD2. The CDR3 loop spans 14 amino acids. V shed 2 bases, J shed 6 bases, and the junction held 2 bases outside the gene matches. Germline CDR1 and CDR2: MNHEY and SVGAGI. The chain's CDR3 is CASSYGTSSNEQFF. DNA of the CDR3: TGTGCCAGCAGTTACGGGACTAGCTCCAATGAGCAGTTCTTC.

This clone was detected a few times. The rearrangement links TRBV4-1 to TRBJ2-5, with D hard to call. The CDR3 consists of 14 residues. Germline lookup yields CDR1 MGHRA and CDR2 YSYEKL. V lost 0 bases, J lost 2 bases, and 7 bases lay in between. This chain's CDR3 is CASSQDEAQETQYF. In DNA form, the CDR3 reads TGCGCCAGCAGCCAAGACGAAGCTCAAGAGACCCAGTACTTC.

V gene TRBV4-3 combines with J gene TRBJ2-1; TRBD2 agrees at 10 bases. This CDR3 is 21 amino acids long. Germline CDR1 reads LGHNA; CDR2 reads YSLEER. J lost 1 base, V lost 0 bases, and 15 bases had no gene match. CDR3 in amino acids: CASSQDGLAGEGVLSYNEQFF. CDR3 coding DNA: TGCGCCAGCAGCCAAGATGGTCTAGCGGGAGAAGGGGTCTTATCCTACAATGAGCAGTTCTTC.

This rearrangement joins TRBV25-1 to TRBJ1-1, with 7 bases identical to TRBD1. V was pared by 3 bases and J by 3 bases, with 10 bases of the junction left unmatched. This CDR3 contains 16 residues. CDR1 and CDR2 from the germline V gene are MGHDK and SYGVNS. In DNA, the CDR3 is TGTGCCAGCAGTGACAGGGGGGTAGGATTGGACACTGAAGCTTTCTTT. It encodes CASSDRGVGLDTEAFF.

This rearrangement joins TRBV5-6 to TRBJ2-5; tentative D call: TRBD2 (5 bases). Germline CDR1 is SGHDT and CDR2 is YYEEEE. The V end lost 3 bases, the J end lost 5 bases, and 14 bases lay between the germline ends. CDR3 size: 14 residues. The CDR3 DNA is TGTGCCAGCAGCTCCACTAGATTACAGGAGACCCAGTACTTC. As protein: CASSSTRLQETQYF.